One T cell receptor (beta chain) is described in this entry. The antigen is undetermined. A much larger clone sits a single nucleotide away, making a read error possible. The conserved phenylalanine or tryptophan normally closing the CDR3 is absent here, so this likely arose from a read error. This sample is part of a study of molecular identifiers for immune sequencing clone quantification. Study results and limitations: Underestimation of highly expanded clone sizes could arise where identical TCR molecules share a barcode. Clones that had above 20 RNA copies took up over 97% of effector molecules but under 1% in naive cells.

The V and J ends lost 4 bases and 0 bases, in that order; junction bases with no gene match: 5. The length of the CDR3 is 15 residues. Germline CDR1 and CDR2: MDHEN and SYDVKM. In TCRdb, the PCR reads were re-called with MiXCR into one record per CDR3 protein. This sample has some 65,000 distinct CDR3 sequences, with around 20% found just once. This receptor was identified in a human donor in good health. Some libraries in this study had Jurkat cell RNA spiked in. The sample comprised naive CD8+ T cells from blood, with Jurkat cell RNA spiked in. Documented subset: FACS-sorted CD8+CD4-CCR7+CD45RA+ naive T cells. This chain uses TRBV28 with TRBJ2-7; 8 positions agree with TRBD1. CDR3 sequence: CASSSDRVSSYEQYL. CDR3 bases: TGTGCCAGCAGTTCGGACAGGGTTAGCTCCTACGAGCAGTACCTC.